This record concerns one T cell receptor (beta chain) sequence. Its antigen remains undetermined. Base qualities are not at hand, and no much larger clone is one base apart. The entry originates in a study of cytomegalovirus exposure and HLA in healthy donors (dated by TCRdb to 2016 to 2017). With regard to the full study: In an earlier analysis of some 610 of the donors, around 290 Gb of sequence data and some 100 million unique TCR beta sequences from approximately 180 million T cells were reported. An early release that covered approximately 600 HLA-typed donors contained approximately 300 gigabases of sequencing data and 80 million or so unique TCR sequences. Of the roughly 400 genotyped donors, around 81% fell in the genetic ancestry cluster associated with self-reported Caucasian donors. The study was designed to test whether signatures of past pathogen exposure could be identified by cataloging public T cell receptors. The T cell repertoires of roughly 660 subjects were profiled by immunosequencing and related to cytomegalovirus serostatus. Along with the roughly 610-subject first cohort, a separate validation cohort of approximately 110 different subjects was used. To predict cytomegalovirus infection status, the study combined high-throughput TCR immunosequencing, statistical association of individual TCRs with disease status, and machine learning. A later analysis re-examined previously published TCR beta repertoires from several hundred donors and added high-resolution HLA genotyping to investigate patterns of TCR occurrence. Rather than drawing on any new phenotypic data, the later analysis identified candidate immune exposures from TCR beta sequences and the way those sequences occurred across donors. To decide whether each TCR beta V gene segment behaved as functional or pseudogenic, an earlier analysis of some 570 of the donors relied on high-throughput TCR beta sequencing. Alongside the repertoire data, information on donor age, sex, ethnicity and CMV serostatus was compiled. In a later genetic analysis, genome-wide SNP genotypes for about three fifths of the roughly 670 donors were used, and that subset was treated as a discovery cohort. Every discovery cohort repertoire had been produced on one sequencing platform. Both class I and class II loci were covered by HLA typing, at four-digit resolution. Typing coverage varied by locus: roughly 629-630 donors for A, B, C, DRB1 and DQB1; approximately 560 for DQA1; more than 600 for DPA1; 400 to 480 for DPB1. A handful of DR-DQ haplotypes were handled as single units for association and clustering because linkage in the cohort was strong. Among roughly 400 genotyped donors of the cohort, an average of around 250,000 unique TCR beta nucleotide sequences was sequenced per donor, of which 15% to 20% were non-productive. Results the study describes overall, beyond this receptor: In this cohort, only TCR beta chains were sequenced, and detectable features were limited by the absence of alpha or paired-chain data. A further reported finding was that TCR beta sequences accurately predicted the HLA-A and HLA-B alleles for most subjects in the first cohort. In a later analysis, the rate of TCR association differed among HLA loci, with DRB1 alleles having the most associated TCRs and HLA-C alleles having the fewest. V-gene and J-gene trimming of TCR beta chains was associated with a missense DCLRE1C variant in a later genetic analysis, and the association was replicated in an independent cohort. Compared with equally common non-associated chains, HLA-associated TCR beta chains in a later analysis were more clonally expanded and had lower generation probabilities. The study listed 150 to 200 TCR beta chains as associated with cytomegalovirus. The presence/absence analyses assumed that sequencing depth was roughly uniform across donors, and that assumption may not be true. Specific HLA alleles were associated with about 17,000 TCR beta sequences at a false discovery rate of 0.05 in a later analysis. Because HLA typing was missing for some donors at each locus, association tests included only the typed subset. A group of highly shared sequence variants was considered likely to be a technical artifact of the sequencing pipeline. The classifier was reported to diagnose cytomegalovirus status with high specificity and sensitivity in both the original cohort and the validation cohort. The authors suggested that the approach could potentially be extended to other disease states and immunological phenotypes. Because counts were too low, some 16 rarely observed V segments, including chromosome 9 orphons, were excluded from the earlier analysis of around 640 of the donors. Linkage disequilibrium might explain the correlated functional status among segregating V segments, but an unknown experimental factor could not be ruled out. Three of the identified cytomegalovirus-associated TCR beta chains were confirmed in vitro to be specific for cytomegalovirus antigens. Across donors, most TCR sequences were observed very rarely, whereas some public TCRs were present in many individuals. According to a later genetic analysis, donors in an Asian-associated ancestry cluster had fewer N-insertions in productive TCRs than the approximately 630-donor mean. When HLA alleles, especially DR and DQ, strongly co-occurred, TCR associations were difficult to assign to individual alleles. According to a later analysis, most CMV-associated TCR beta chains appeared to be HLA-restricted, and the HLA associations seemed to be driven largely by CMV exposure. According to a later analysis, parvovirus B19, influenza, CMV and Epstein-Barr virus appeared linked to several top co-occurrence clusters. In an earlier analysis of around 600 of the donors, most TCR beta V segments appeared in productive rearrangements about 87% or about 30% of the time, broadly matching IMGT annotations. Immune exposure information for the cohort was limited to CMV serostatus.

The cohort comprised several hundred healthy bone marrow donors. All cohort members were sampled while nominally healthy, although unrecorded immune exposures were likely present. The donor was CMV seropositive and was included in the group of 270 or so seropositive cohort members. Each donor provided a peripheral blood sample, and peripheral blood mononuclear cells were used for TCR beta sequencing. Genomic DNA was extracted from the blood cell samples with the Qiagen DNeasy Blood Extraction Kit. The library was generated by the immunoSEQ multiplex PCR assay. A mixture of 60 forward primers for TCR Vbeta segments and 13 reverse primers for TCR Jbeta segments was used in the multiplex PCR. Amplification of the CDR3 region of rearranged TCR beta genes was performed with a multiplex PCR assay on genomic DNA. On the Illumina HiSeq System, the amplified TCR beta libraries were sequenced as 87-base-pair reads. For the original study's pipeline: A later analysis tallied tens of millions of unique TCR beta chains across the 640 or so repertoires, and around 10 million of those chains were shared by two or more donors. Raw reads were error-corrected and collapsed into unique sequences by a nearest-neighbor algorithm in which closely related sequences were merged to remove PCR and sequencing errors. Alignment of CDR3 sequences to IMGT reference sequences was used to assign V, D and J gene segments. For a sequence to be retained, a match of at least six nucleotides was required to both a V gene segment and a J gene segment. A rearrangement counted as productive if the CDR3 had no stop codons and remained in frame with V and J, and every other rearrangement counted as non-productive. CDR3 was defined according to IMGT convention as the region running from the second conserved V-encoded cysteine to the conserved J-encoded phenylalanine. Sequences without an unambiguous match to a single V gene segment were excluded from the earlier analysis of 450 to 750 of the donors. An earlier analysis of 587 of the donors classified V segments as functional when productive rearrangements were above 56.7% and as segregating when the standard deviation between donors was above 5%. A statistical classification framework was built to diagnose cytomegalovirus status from the catalog of TCR beta chain sequences. V and J gene assignment, in a later analysis, came from comparing TCR nucleotide sequences with IMGT/GENE-DB human TR gene sequences. Using the TCRdist pipeline, a later analysis assigned CDR3 sequences along with most-parsimonious VDJ recombination scenarios. In a later analysis, each TCR beta chain was defined by its CDR3 amino acid sequence together with its V-gene family, and reads lacking a unique V-gene family were excluded. As a way to deal with suspected cross-contamination and a sequencing artifact, a later analysis dropped roughly 600 nucleotide sequences that were highly shared and had low generation probability. A later analysis calculated a clonal expansion index for each public chain from normalized within-repertoire ranks of inferred template counts. Generation probabilities in a later analysis came from a VDJ recombination model fitted to out-of-frame rearrangements, and those results were checked against IGoR. Hypergeometric tests were used in a later analysis to score TCR-TCR, TCR-HLA and TCR-CMV co-occurrence, with a repertoire-size bias correction applied to the TCR pairs. In a later analysis, false discovery rates were estimated by permuting HLA or CMV assignments 20 times. A later analysis grouped co-occurring TCRs with DBSCAN, adding TCRdist sequence similarity when clustering within HLA-allele-positive subsets. For co-occurrence clustering, repertoires with fewer than 30,000 or more than 120,000 public chains were excluded, along with a handful of repertoires with anomalous nucleotide sharing. Sourced from immuneACCESS, this table was stored by TCRdb with only in-frame sequences that have V and J called. A share of the clones is absent; for the studies checked, an unresolved V gene accounts for under half, and the remainder has no known explanation. V, J and clone size reflect that table, while D and trimming were determined from the DNA. Present in this sample are some 100,000 clones, 65% to 85% of which were seen just once. The ten largest clonotypes hold around 1.2% of the sample.

This receptor was identified in a girl aged 2 to 10 in good health and CMV-seropositive. Source material: PBMCs.

The CDR3 here reads CASSAGGGAYQPQHF. Here is the DNA: TGCGCCAGCAGCGCGGGAGGGGGGGCGTATCAGCCCCAGCATTTT. The sequence joins TRBV5-1 to TRBJ1-5; the D region possibly corresponds to TRBD1 (6 bases align). The CDR3 holds 15 amino acids from the cysteine to the phenylalanine. Only the CDR3 part of the read is kept: 45 bases, read in frame from the first base. V and J are truncated by 4 bases and 5 bases respectively, leaving an intervening sequence of 16 bases. The germline V gene supplies CDR1 SGHRS and CDR2 YFSETQ.